Presented here are 7 T cell receptor beta chains from one specimen sequenced in a study of T cell clusters in autoimmune cytopenias. Each sample's input was 200 to 300 ng genomic DNA, roughly 40,000 genome equivalents. TRB was amplified by touch-down multiplex PCR, primer pools A and B combined. TCRdb re-called the multiplex PCR reads, yielding one record per CDR3 amino acid sequence without DNA. The sample includes 5,300 or so distinct CDR3 sequences. This sample also belongs to another study, concerning T cell repertoires in aging, cancer and after chemotherapy.

The sequenced material came from peripheral blood. These receptors originate from a human donor in good health.

Its frequency marks this clonotype as medium-sized (0.01 to 0.1%). The V gene is TRBV12-3 or TRBV12-4, the J gene TRBJ2-7; checking the TCRdb D call of TRBD1 is not possible without DNA. This CDR3 comprises 14 residues. CDR3 residues: CASSPRTVSYEQYF.

The chain combines TRBV5-1 with TRBJ1-2. The CDR3 runs 13 residues. In germline, CDR1 is SGHRS, CDR2 YFSETQ. Here the CDR3 reads CASSSDQNYGYTF.

This clonotype is called medium-sized based on its frequency. The rearrangement joins TRBV19 to TRBJ2-3. CDR3 size: 13 residues. CDR1 and CDR2 (germline): LNHDA, SQIVND (reference sequence). The CDR3 sequence: CASSELLTDTQYF.

This clonotype ranks as medium-sized (0.01 to 0.1%) in terms of frequency. This chain joins TRBV18 and TRBJ2-1; no DNA is available, so the TRBD1 call from TCRdb remains unchecked. Per germline, CDR1 KGHSH and CDR2 LQKENI. The CDR3 has 14 amino acids. The CDR3 spells CASSPWGSTNEQFF.

This rearrangement joins TRBV6-4 to TRBJ1-3; no DNA is available, so the TRBD1 call from TCRdb remains unchecked. Germline CDR1 and CDR2: MRHNA and SNTAGT. CDR3 length: 17 amino acids. The CDR3 here is CASSEATDSFSGNTIYF.

Frequency places this clonotype as medium-sized. The CDR3 loop reads CASLTSGRAWELFF. The V gene is TRBV19, the J gene TRBJ2-2; TCRdb indicates TRBD2, and absent DNA this call remains unverified. Germline V gives CDR1 LNHDA, CDR2 SQIVND (reference sequence). There are 14 residues in the CDR3.

This clonotype is identified as medium-sized from frequency. The rearrangement joins TRBV13 to TRBJ1-4. Germline CDR1 reads PRHDT; CDR2 reads FYEKMQ (reference sequence). The length of the CDR3 is 12 residues. CDR3 loop: CASSPRNEKLFF.